This T cell receptor (beta chain) was retrieved from a study of regulatory T cells in long-lasting Graves disease. At the level of the study: Newly diagnosed Graves' patients took antithyroid drugs under 3 months. Study-level results: Favoring TRBV28, TRBJ1-2 and TRBJ2-5 was a feature seen in persistent disease.

Time point: newly diagnosed GD, antithyroid drugs for less than 3 months. RNA extracted from PBMCs served as the sequencing template. This clonotype was detected ten times or more. Its antigen remains unidentified. The V gene lost 6 bases and the J gene lost 1 base, with 18 bases spanning the gap. This CDR3 contains 16 residues. To make TCR beta libraries, researchers used iRepertoire HTBI primers and Arm-PCR of CDR3 regions. TCRdb re-analysed the multiplex PCR reads in MiXCR, keeping a single row per CDR3 protein. The repertoire holds 440,000 or so distinct CDR3 sequences, with about a sixth as singletons. The same sample was also studied in work on T cells in Graves' hyperthyroidism and ophthalmopathy. From that report: Clinical symptoms, serum thyroxine, TRAb, thyroid ultrasound and orbital computed tomography informed diagnoses. Primed by the HTBI set, a first-round RT-PCR was run on the TCR CDR3.

The chain combines TRBV12-3 or TRBV12-4 with TRBJ1-2; no clear D. Sequenced material: peripheral blood mononuclear cells (PBMCs), taken at new diagnosis, from a patient treated with antithyroid drugs. The receptor was derived from a woman between 25 and 40 years old with Graves disease. Written as DNA, the CDR3 is TGTGCCAGCAGCTCCACTACGGCCCCAATTAACTATGGCTACACCTTC. Protein sequence: CASSSTTAPINYGYTF.